These 5 T cell receptor beta chains originate from one sample sequenced in a study of control samples from healthy donors and cancer patients. The assay was immunoSEQ multiplex PCR, and TCRdb's table has in-frame clones only and misses some. The table records roughly 130,000 clones, approximately 94% of them present only once. Sample: PBMCs. These receptors were obtained from a man in his fifties or sixties with head and neck cancer.

The chain is built from TRBV14 and TRBJ1-2; D is perhaps TRBD1 (6 bases). This CDR3 is 15 amino acids long. CDR1 is SGHDN and CDR2 is FVKESK in the germline V gene. The ends were cut back, 4 bases at V and 4 bases at J, with 16 bases in the middle. For the CDR3, the DNA is TGTGCCAGCAGCCCCCTAGACAGGCCCGCCTATGGCTACACCTTC. Translating gives CASSPLDRPAYGYTF.

The CDR3 DNA reads as TGTGCCAGCAGCTTCGCCGGAATCACAGATACGCAGTATTTT. Protein: CASSFAGITDTQYF. The rearrangement joins TRBV5-5 to TRBJ2-3; the D is unclear. The CDR3 runs to 14 residues. CDR1 and CDR2 from the germline V gene are SGHKS and YYEKEE (reference sequence). V lost 2 bases to trimming and J lost 2 bases, with 9 bases between them.

This clone is a singleton in its sample. CDR3 loop: CASSPWTSGGAKADTQYF. CDR3 coding DNA: TGTGCCAGCAGCCCGTGGACTAGCGGGGGGGCCAAGGCAGATACGCAGTATTTT. The genes are TRBV7-2 and TRBJ2-3; 15 positions match TRBD2. CDR1 and CDR2 (germline): SGHTA, FQGNSA. The CDR3 sequence is 18 residues long. The junction had 10 bases not matched to a gene; V was cut back by 5 bases and J by 4 bases.

The chain is built from TRBV19 and TRBJ2-3; possibly TRBD1 for D (6 bases). CDR3 length: 16 residues. V lost 1 base and J 4 bases, leaving 15 bases between the germline ends. Germline-derived CDR1 and CDR2 are LNHDA and SQIVND (reference sequence). CDR3 nucleotide sequence: TGTGCCAGTAGTATAGGCGCTAGAGGGGGTCCAGATACGCAGTATTTT. The encoded protein is CASSIGARGGPDTQYF.

The CDR3 here is CASSLVQGGYTEAFF. DNA of the CDR3: TGTGCCAGCAGTTTGGTACAGGGGGGCTACACTGAAGCTTTCTTT. The genes are TRBV27 and TRBJ1-1; 8 nucleotides line up with TRBD1. The V gene's germline CDR1 is MNHEY and CDR2 SMNVEV (reference sequence). Trimming at V came to 3 bases and at J to 3 bases, leaving 6 bases not matched to a gene. The CDR3 is 15 residues long.